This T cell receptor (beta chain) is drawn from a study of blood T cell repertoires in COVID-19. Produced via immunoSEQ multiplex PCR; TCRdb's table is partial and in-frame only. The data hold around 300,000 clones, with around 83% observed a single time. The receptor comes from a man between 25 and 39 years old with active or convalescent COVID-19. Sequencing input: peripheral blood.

The CDR3 DNA follows: TGTGCCAGCAGTAACCGGGACAGGGGAGAAGAAAAACTGTTTTTT. This encodes CASSNRDRGEEKLFF. The chain has TRBV27 and TRBJ1-4; 10 bases agree with TRBD1. The V and J ends lost 5 bases and 8 bases, in that order; junction bases with no gene match: 8. Germline CDR1 is MNHEY and CDR2 is SMNVEV (reference sequence). The CDR3 loop spans 15 amino acids.